The rows below give T cell receptor beta chains drawn from one sample of a study of blood T cell repertoires in COVID-19. TCRdb's table, derived via immunoSEQ multiplex PCR, lists solely in-frame clones and lacks some. The table records hundreds of thousands of clones, roughly 87% of them present only once. Specimen: peripheral blood. These receptors all stem from a human donor in a cohort sampled during active COVID-19. Each CDR3 is given with its conserved first and last residue. D genes are given only for firm matches. Not every row has a clone size; where given, it reads once, few, many or a size class.

CASSEGDRVFWNYEQYF | TGTGCCAGCAGTGAAGGGGACAGGGTTTTTTGGAACTACGAGCAGTACTTC | TRBV2 | TRBD1 | once | TRBJ2-7
CSVKRGNTDTQYF | TGCAGCGTCAAACGGGGAAACACAGATACGCAGTATTTT | TRBV29-1 | - | - | TRBJ2-3
CASSDSLGSGTEAFF | TGCGCCAGCAGTGACAGCCTCGGGTCGGGCACTGAAGCTTTCTTT | TRBV10-1 | - | - | TRBJ1-1
CASRLTGTFNQPQHF | TGTGCCAGCAGACTAACAGGGACCTTCAATCAGCCCCAGCATTTT | TRBV28 | - | - | TRBJ1-5
CASSLAANTEAFF | TGTGCCAGCAGCTTAGCGGCAAACACTGAAGCTTTCTTT | TRBV7-9 | - | once | TRBJ1-1
CASSHDFSIVLDEQYF | TGTGCCAGCAGCCACGACTTTAGCATCGTCTTGGACGAGCAGTACTTC | TRBV27 | - | - | TRBJ2-7
CASSDWGGRNTIYF | TGTGCCAGCAGTGATTGGGGGGGCAGGAACACCATATATTTT | TRBV6-1 | - | - | TRBJ1-3
CASSSYRGLDPGYTF | TGTGCCAGCAGCTCCTACAGGGGCCTGGACCCCGGCTACACCTTC | TRBV7-8 | TRBD1 | - | TRBJ1-2
CASSVAYPGNTIYF | TGTGCCAGCAGCGTAGCTTATCCCGGAAACACCATATATTTT | TRBV9 | - | - | TRBJ1-3
CASSARTGRYF | TGTGCCAGCAGCGCCCGGACAGGGAGGTACTTC | TRBV9 | TRBD1 | - | TRBJ2-5
CASSPTGTVLYGYTF | TGTGCCAGCAGCCCAACCGGGACAGTCCTTTATGGCTACACCTTC | TRBV7-9 | TRBD1 | - | TRBJ1-2